The rows below give T cell receptor beta chains drawn from one sample of a study of identical twins. A single record per CDR3 protein comes from TCRdb applying MiXCR to the 5' RACE reads. The table records hundreds of thousands of distinct CDR3 sequences, 15% to 20% of them present only once. These same records also appear under a second study, on T cells expressing NK-cell markers.

Material for sequencing was PBMCs. Every receptor here comes from a woman aged 18-29 years in good health. CDR3s include the opening cysteine and the closing phenylalanine or tryptophan. D genes are given only for firm matches. Where a row states a size, it is once, few, many or the class of an expanded clone; other rows omit it.

>-|TRBV12-3/TRBV12-4|TRBJ1-1|-
TGTGCCAGCACCGTGGGCCCGGGAGCTTTCTTT
CASTVGPGAFF
>TRBD1|TRBV19|TRBJ2-1|-
TGTGCCAGTAGTGCAACAGGGGGGAATGAGCAGTTCTTC
CASSATGGNEQFF
>-|TRBV11-2|TRBJ2-5|-
TGTGCCAGCAGCCCTACCCCGTCCGGGGAGACCCAGTACTTC
CASSPTPSGETQYF
>TRBD2|TRBV12-3/TRBV12-4|TRBJ2-1|many
TGTGCCAGCAGTCCAAGGACTAGCGGGAGCTCCTACAATGAGCAGTTCTTC
CASSPRTSGSSYNEQFF
>-|TRBV2|TRBJ2-7|-
TGTGCCACCAGGGGGGAGGGATCCTACGAGCAGTACTTC
CATRGEGSYEQYF
>-|TRBV6-2/TRBV6-3|TRBJ2-1|-
TGTGCCAGCAGCTGGGCCCCTCTGGGTGAGCAGTTCTTC
CASSWAPLGEQFF
>TRBD1|TRBV6-5|TRBJ1-1|-
TGTGCCAGCAGTTACAGAGGGGGCGTCACTGAAGCTTTCTTT
CASSYRGGVTEAFF
>TRBD2|TRBV11-3|TRBJ2-1|few
TGTGCCAGCAGCCCCAGACTAGCGGGTTTCAATGAGCAGTTCTTC
CASSPRLAGFNEQFF
>-|TRBV9|TRBJ2-3|few
TGTGCCAGCAGCGGGGGGACTCGCGCCAATACGCAGTATTTT
CASSGGTRANTQYF
>-|TRBV6-1|TRBJ1-3|-
TGTGCCAGCAGCCAGGACGGCGTCTCTGGAAACACCATATATTTT
CASSQDGVSGNTIYF
>-|TRBV7-2|TRBJ2-7|once
TGTGCCAGCAGCGCGCGACCATCCTACGAGCAGTACTTC
CASSARPSYEQYF
>-|TRBV20-1|TRBJ1-1|-
TGCAGTGCTTGGAACACTGAAGCTTTCTTT
CSAWNTEAFF
>TRBD1|TRBV12-3/TRBV12-4|TRBJ1-1|-
TGTGCCAGCAGAGGCACAGGGGCCACTGAAGCTTTCTTT
CASRGTGATEAFF
>TRBD2|TRBV20-1|TRBJ2-1|few
TGCAGTGCTAGACCACTAGCGGGAGGGTTTCATGAGCAGTTCTTC
CSARPLAGGFHEQFF
>TRBD2|TRBV20-1|TRBJ2-1|few
TGCAGTGCTAGAGATCCGCTAGCGGGAGTTTTGAATGAGCAGTTCTTC
CSARDPLAGVLNEQFF
>-|TRBV7-2|TRBJ1-5|few
TGTGCCAGCAGCTTAGACAGTCGAACCAATCAGCCCCAGCATTTT
CASSLDSRTNQPQHF
>TRBD1|TRBV5-1|TRBJ2-7|-
TGCGCCAGCAGCTTAGGGGACAGGGGAATTTACGAGCAGTACTTC
CASSLGDRGIYEQYF
>-|TRBV24-1|TRBJ2-1|few
TGTGCCACCAGTGTGGGGTATCATGAGCAGTTCTTC
CATSVGYHEQFF
>TRBD2|TRBV20-1|TRBJ2-1|few
TGCAGTGCTAGATCCGGGACTAGCTTTGAGCAGTTCTTC
CSARSGTSFEQFF
>-|TRBV5-1|TRBJ2-2|few
TGCGCCAGCAGCTTCCTAGTGGGCGTCGCCGGGGAGCTGTTTTTT
CASSFLVGVAGELFF
>TRBD2|TRBV5-1|TRBJ2-1|once
TGCGCCAGCAGCTTGGAGGGCGGGGGGCGGAATGAGCAGTTCTTC
CASSLEGGGRNEQFF
>-|TRBV25-1|TRBJ2-7|few
TGTGCCAGCAGTCCTCCCCAGGGAGAGGCCTACGAGCAGTACTTC
CASSPPQGEAYEQYF
>-|TRBV7-2|TRBJ2-1|-
TGTGCCAGCACCTCTTCGAGCTCCTACAATGAGCAGTTCTTC
CASTSSSSYNEQFF
>-|TRBV29-1|TRBJ2-5|few
TGCAGCGTTGATTTGCCTCTCCAAGAGACCCAGTACTTC
CSVDLPLQETQYF
>-|TRBV7-9|TRBJ2-7|-
TGTGCCAGCAGCCCCCCGGAGGTTGCCACCTACGAGCAGTACTTC
CASSPPEVATYEQYF
>-|TRBV20-1|TRBJ1-1|many
TGCAGTGCTAGAGATGCCAGGGCGAACACTGAAGCTTTCTTT
CSARDARANTEAFF
>-|TRBV12-3/TRBV12-4|TRBJ2-2|many
TGTGCCAGCAGTTTAGAGAACACCGGGGAGCTGTTTTTT
CASSLENTGELFF
>-|TRBV20-1|TRBJ1-1|few
TGCAGTGCCGAGACAGGTGTGAACACTGAAGCTTTCTTT
CSAETGVNTEAFF